The 10 T cell receptor beta chains in this list originate from one sample, sequenced in a study of regulatory T cells in long-lasting Graves disease. Sample time point: persistent/refractory GD, antithyroid drugs over 5 years with positive TRAb. PBMCs were the source of the RNA used for TCR sequencing. Construction of the TCR beta libraries employed iRepertoire HTBI primers in conjunction with Arm-PCR of CDR3 regions. In TCRdb, the multiplex PCR reads were re-called with MiXCR into one record per CDR3 protein. Altogether 350,000 to 500,000 distinct CDR3 sequences are present, around 23% being singletons, with the ten largest covering over 11%. Source: peripheral blood mononuclear cells (PBMCs), taken when the disease was refractory, from a patient treated with antithyroid drugs. The receptor source for this set is a female donor with Graves disease.

This clonotype was detected ten times or more. The CDR3: CASSQASFVQPGGETQYF. CDR3 sequence (DNA): TGTGCCAGCAGTCAGGCCTCGTTCGTTCAGCCGGGGGGAGAGACCCAGTACTTC. This rearrangement joins TRBV12-3 or TRBV12-4 to TRBJ2-5; 7 nucleotides agree with TRBD2. V shed 5 bases, J shed 4 bases, and the junction held 19 bases outside the gene matches. This CDR3 is built from 18 residues.

This clonotype was observed at least ten times. The rearrangement links TRBV6-5 to TRBJ2-7; perhaps TRBD1 as D (5 bases). Germline CDR1 reads MNHEY; CDR2 reads SVGAGI. This CDR3 contains 14 residues. The V gene lost 2 bases and the J gene lost 2 bases, with 10 bases spanning the gap. As DNA, the CDR3 is TGTGCCAGCAGTTACGGGGCAGGGACCTACGAGCAGTACTTC. Its translation is CASSYGAGTYEQYF.

The J gene is TRBJ1-2, the V gene TRBV29-1; the D gene is possibly TRBD1 (5 bases). Between the trimmed V and J ends, which lost 7 bases and 6 bases, there was a span of 27 bases. The CDR3 length is 16 residues. The germline CDR1 and CDR2 sequences are SQVTM and ANQGSEA. The CDR3 DNA is TGCAGCGCCGGGGTGGGGGAGAGGGCTTGGTCGGATGGCTACACCTTC. Protein sequence: CSAGVGERAWSDGYTF.

This clonotype was seen at least ten times. This rearrangement joins TRBV7-8 to TRBJ1-5; 8 bases map to TRBD1. Unmatched junction bases numbered 14, after V lost 7 bases and J lost 3 bases. This CDR3 has 17 amino acids. The germline V gene has CDR1 SGHVS and CDR2 FQNEAQ. In nucleotides, the CDR3 is TGTGCCAGCACCCCCCTCGGACAGGGCCTCCCCAATCAGCCCCAGCATTTT. It is translated as CASTPLGQGLPNQPQHF.

This clonotype showed up many times. The J gene is TRBJ2-7, the V gene TRBV2; 8 nucleotides match TRBD1. The trim removed 6 bases at V and 2 bases at J, leaving 15 bases unmatched. CDR3 size: 17 residues. Germline CDR1 and CDR2: SNHLY and FYNNEI. CDR3 amino acids: CASSDGLLRTGTYEQYF. The CDR3 DNA sequence: TGTGCCAGCAGCGATGGCCTATTAAGGACAGGGACCTACGAGCAGTACTTC.

This clonotype occurred a few times. The chain recombines TRBV27 with TRBJ1-5; D is unresolved. From germline, CDR1 is MNHEY and CDR2 SMNVEV (reference sequence). The CDR3 runs to 13 residues. Trimming left V 2 bases short and J 3 bases short, with 5 bases between. CDR3 loop: CASSLRVNQPQHF. The CDR3, as DNA: TGTGCCAGCAGTTTAAGGGTCAATCAGCCCCAGCATTTT.

This clonotype showed up just once. Because it lacks the conserved phenylalanine or tryptophan at the end, this CDR3 is likely a read error. The chain couples TRBV14 to TRBJ2-2; D remains unclear. The CDR3 has 16 amino acids. Germline V CDR1 and CDR2: SGHDN, FVKESK. Trimming pared 3 bases from V and 2 bases from J, leaving 13 bases between. CDR3 in DNA: TGTGCCAGCAGCCACCGGGTAGCAGCTAACACCGGGGAGCTGTTTTCT. It specifies CASSHRVAANTGELFS.

The gene calls are TRBV3-1 and TRBJ2-7; 10 bases fit TRBD2. CDR3 length: 16 amino acids. Trimming took 4 bases from V and 3 from J; bases not matched to a gene: 9. CDR1 and CDR2 from the germline V gene are LGHDT and YNNKEL (reference sequence). This CDR3 is CASSPRGQRGGYEQYF. CDR3 nucleotides: TGTGCCAGCAGCCCTAGGGGGCAGCGGGGGGGCTACGAGCAGTACTTC.

In its sample, this clonotype was seen many times. V gene TRBV7-9 combines with J gene TRBJ2-7; 12 positions match TRBD2. Germline CDR1 and CDR2: SEHNR and FQNEAQ (reference sequence). Germline trimming cut 8 bases from V and 4 bases from J; bases unmatched to any gene: 6. The CDR3 runs to 14 residues. The CDR3 DNA is TGTGCCAGCGGGGGAGGACTAGCGGGATACGAGCAGTACTTC. Protein: CASGGGLAGYEQYF.

In this sample, this clonotype turned up many times. J is TRBJ1-1 and V is TRBV12-3 or TRBV12-4; D is uncertain. The CDR3 length is 12 residues. V lost 4 bases to trimming and J lost 8 bases, with 11 bases between them. The DNA for the CDR3 is TGTGCCAGCAGTTCGGGTTGGGCCGAAGCTTTCTTT. The encoded protein is CASSSGWAEAFF.